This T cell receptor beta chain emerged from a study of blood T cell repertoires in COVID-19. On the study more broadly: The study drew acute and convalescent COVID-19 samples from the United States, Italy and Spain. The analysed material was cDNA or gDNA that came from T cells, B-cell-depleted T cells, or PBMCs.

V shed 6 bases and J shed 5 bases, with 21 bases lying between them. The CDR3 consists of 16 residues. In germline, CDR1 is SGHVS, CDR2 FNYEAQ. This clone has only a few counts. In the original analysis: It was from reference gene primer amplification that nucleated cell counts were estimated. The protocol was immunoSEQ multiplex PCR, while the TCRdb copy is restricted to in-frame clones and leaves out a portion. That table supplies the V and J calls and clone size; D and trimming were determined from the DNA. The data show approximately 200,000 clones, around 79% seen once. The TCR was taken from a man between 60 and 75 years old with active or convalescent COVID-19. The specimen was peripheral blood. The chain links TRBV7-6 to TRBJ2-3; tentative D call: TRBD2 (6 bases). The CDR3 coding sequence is TGTGCCAGCAGTTACGAGACTAGGGCGGTGTTAGATACGCAGTATTTT. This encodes CASSYETRAVLDTQYF.